This entry lists 24 T cell receptor beta chains sequenced from one sample in a study of cytomegalovirus exposure and HLA in healthy donors. Primers included in the PCR were 60 Vbeta and 13 Jbeta primers. Only in-frame clones appear in the TCRdb table, and some are missing; sequencing was by immunoSEQ multiplex PCR. Of under 150,000 clones listed, approximately 81% are singletons. The sample comprised PBMCs. These receptors were obtained from a man younger than 35 in good health and CMV-seronegative.

The rearrangement uses TRBV4-3 and TRBJ2-3; D not certain. This CDR3 region has 15 residues. The germline gives CDR1 LGHNA, CDR2 YSLEER. Trimming cost V 4 bases and J 4 bases, with 15 bases left between them. CDR3 bases: TGCGCCAGCAGCCCAGAGGATGTCGCGGCAGATACGCAGTATTTT. As protein: CASSPEDVAADTQYF.

J is TRBJ2-7 and V is TRBV7-2; 8 nucleotides align to TRBD2. Germline values: CDR1 SGHTA, CDR2 FQGNSA. CDR3 size: 15 residues. The ends lost 2 bases at V and 5 bases at J; junction bases unmatched: 8. The CDR3 nucleotides read TGTGCCAGCAGCTTACGCGGCCAGGGACTAGACGAGCAGTACTTC. Protein product: CASSLRGQGLDEQYF.

This chain uses TRBV6-1 with TRBJ1-2; D unclear. Germline CDR1 reads MNHNS; CDR2 reads SASEGT. The V gene lost 2 bases and the J gene lost 5 bases, with 18 bases spanning the gap. The CDR3 has 16 amino acids. CDR3 sequence reads: CASSESGRRERYGYTF. DNA of the CDR3: TGTGCCAGCAGTGAAAGCGGCAGGAGGGAGAGGTATGGCTACACCTTC.

The V and J genes are TRBV25-1 and TRBJ2-7; no definite D call. Trimming took 4 bases from V and 7 from J, leaving 5 bases between them. This CDR3 contains 10 residues. CDR1 is MGHDK, CDR2 SYGVNS, per germline. The CDR3 sequence: CASSALEQYF. CDR3 in DNA: TGTGCCAGCAGTGCCCTGGAGCAGTACTTC.

This clone occurred a few times. The gene calls are TRBV5-5 and TRBJ2-3; TRBD2 matches 7 bases. This CDR3 is built from 16 residues. With V trimmed by 0 bases and J by 3 bases, 7 bases remained unmatched. Germline V lookup: CDR1 SGHKS, CDR2 YYEKEE (reference sequence). The CDR3: CASSLDAAGRTDTQYF. The CDR3 DNA follows: TGTGCCAGCAGCTTGGATGCAGCGGGGCGTACAGATACGCAGTATTTT.

The J gene is TRBJ2-7, the V gene TRBV19, with D maybe TRBD2 (5 bases). CDR3 length equals 13 residues. Trimming pared 2 bases from V and 2 bases from J, leaving 7 bases between. Germline V gives CDR1 LNHDA, CDR2 SQIVND (reference sequence). The CDR3 loop reads CASSIKLAYEQYF. The DNA for the CDR3 is TGTGCCAGTAGTATAAAACTAGCCTACGAGCAGTACTTC.

This rearrangement joins TRBV27 to TRBJ2-7, with 7 positions matching TRBD1. Trimming cost V 2 bases and J 6 bases; bases outside gene matches: 10. In germline, CDR1 is MNHEY, CDR2 SMNVEV (reference sequence). CDR3 length: 15 amino acids. The CDR3 DNA sequence: TGTGCCAGCAGTTTAGATATTAGACAGGGATTCGAGCAGTACTTC. Its translation is CASSLDIRQGFEQYF.

V usage is TRBV28 and J usage is TRBJ1-1; the D gene is possibly TRBD1 (5 bases). The V and J ends lost 5 bases and 11 bases respectively, with 21 bases between them. The CDR3 extends over 14 amino acids. Germline-derived CDR1 and CDR2 are MDHEN and SYDVKM. The CDR3 sequence is CASSNVRGNWRAFF. CDR3 DNA sequence: TGTGCCAGCAGTAACGTTCGGGGGAATTGGCGGGCTTTCTTT.

The chain recombines TRBV30 with TRBJ1-1; no clear D gene. Trimming shortened V by 5 bases and J by 5 bases, and 12 bases separated the two germline ends. From germline, CDR1 is GTSNPN and CDR2 SVGIG (reference sequence). The CDR3 runs to 12 residues. The CDR3 spells CAWGLPGTEAFF. The CDR3, as DNA: TGTGCCTGGGGACTCCCCGGGACTGAAGCTTTCTTT.

This rearrangement joins TRBV18 to TRBJ1-5; D is unresolved. V lost 3 bases and J 0 bases, leaving 12 bases between the germline ends. The CDR3 runs to 16 residues. Germline V gives CDR1 KGHSH, CDR2 LQKENI. The CDR3 region has the DNA TGTGCCAGCTCACCCAATAAGGGAGATAGCAATCAGCCCCAGCATTTT. It is translated as CASSPNKGDSNQPQHF.

The rearrangement joins TRBV20-1 to TRBJ1-1, with no clear D. Germline CDR1 DFQATT, CDR2 SNEGSKA (reference sequence). Trimming took off 3 bases at V and 3 bases at J, with 5 bases between the two ends. This CDR3 has 11 amino acids. The CDR3 loop reads CSASRDTEAFF. CDR3 nucleotides: TGCAGTGCTAGTCGGGACACTGAAGCTTTCTTT.

As DNA, the CDR3 is TGTGCCAGCGGGTGGACAGGCCAGAACACTGAAGCTTTCTTT. Its translation is CASGWTGQNTEAFF. V and J are TRBV6-5 and TRBJ1-1, with 7 bases identical to TRBD1. Germline trimming cut 8 bases from V and 1 base from J; bases unmatched to any gene: 7. The CDR3 has 14 residues. Germline values: CDR1 MNHEY, CDR2 SVGAGI.

This chain links TRBV7-9 with TRBJ1-1; 8 bases are a match to TRBD1. This CDR3 has 14 residues. Germline V CDR1 and CDR2: SEHNR, FQNEAQ (reference sequence). V lost 4 bases and J lost 1; bases outside the gene matches: 2. CDR3 residues: CASSSGQANTEAFF. The CDR3 bases are TGTGCCAGCAGCTCGGGACAGGCGAACACTGAAGCTTTCTTT.

The chain recombines TRBV6-5 with TRBJ2-7; no clear D gene. This CDR3 is built from 15 residues. V dropped 6 bases and J dropped 2 bases, with 17 bases sitting between them. Per the germline V gene, CDR1 is MNHEY and CDR2 is SVGAGI. The CDR3 DNA reads as TGTGCCAGCAGCCCCTACCACCCGAAAGCCTACGAGCAGTACTTC. Translation: CASSPYHPKAYEQYF.

The chain uses TRBV2 and TRBJ2-7, with 9 bases fitting TRBD1. V was clipped by 5 bases and J by 2 bases; unmatched bases: 16. In germline, CDR1 is SNHLY, CDR2 FYNNEI. There are 18 residues in the CDR3. DNA for the CDR3: TGTGCCAGCAGTTACGTTTTCCCCCGGGACAGGGATACCTACGAGCAGTACTTC. Translation: CASSYVFPRDRDTYEQYF. The variable domain in full, completed from reference TRBV2 and TRBJ2-7, reads EPEVTQTPSHQVTQMGQEVILRCVPISNHLYFYWYRQILGQKVEFLVSFYNNEISEKSEIFDDQFSVERPDGSNFTLKIRSTKLEDSAMYFCASSYVFPRDRDTYEQYFGPGTRLTVT.

The chain links TRBV4-3 to TRBJ1-2, with a tentative D call TRBD1 (6 bases). The CDR3 runs 12 residues. Trimming removed 4 bases at V and 5 bases at J, with 8 bases between. CDR1 LGHNA and CDR2 YSLEER come from the germline V gene. The CDR3 protein is CASSPQGYGYTF. As DNA, the CDR3 is TGCGCCAGCAGCCCACAGGGATATGGCTACACCTTC.

This chain joins TRBV6-4 and TRBJ1-2, with TRBD1 identical over 9 bases. The length of the CDR3 is 13 residues. The J segment lost 7 bases and the V segment lost 6 bases, leaving 6 bases of the junction unmatched. CDR1 and CDR2 from the germline V gene are MRHNA and SNTAGT. CDR3: CASSEQGAGGYTF. The CDR3 DNA is TGTGCCAGCAGCGAACAGGGGGCTGGTGGCTACACCTTC.

V usage is TRBV6-1 and J usage is TRBJ1-5; 7 bases fit TRBD1. Per germline, CDR1 MNHNS and CDR2 SASEGT. V lost 2 bases to trimming and J lost 1 base; unmatched junction nucleotides: 8. This CDR3 is 17 amino acids long. CDR3 sequence (DNA): TGTGCCAGCAGTGAAATTGAGACAGGGTCAAGCAATCAGCCCCAGCATTTT. It codes for CASSEIETGSSNQPQHF.

The DNA for the CDR3 is TGTGCCAGCAGCCCACTGGCGGGCGGCAATCAGCCCCAGCATTTT. Protein: CASSPLAGGNQPQHF. The chain joins TRBV7-6 to TRBJ1-5; D is undetermined. CDR3 length: 15 residues. V lost 5 bases to trimming and J lost 2 bases, with 13 bases between them. In germline, CDR1 is SGHVS, CDR2 FNYEAQ.

V is TRBV5-4 and J is TRBJ2-5; D call uncertain. Looked up from germline, CDR1 is SGHNT and CDR2 is YYREEE (reference sequence). The CDR3 spans 13 residues. Trimming pared 5 bases from V and 5 bases from J, leaving 13 bases between. CDR3 region: CASSLLPSETQYF. The CDR3 bases are TGTGCCAGCAGTTTACTCCCGTCTGAGACCCAGTACTTC.

The sample holds one count of this clone. CDR3 sequence reads: CASSTQDGAGETQYF. The CDR3 region has the DNA TGTGCCAGCAGTACCCAGGACGGCGCGGGAGAGACCCAGTACTTC. The rearrangement links TRBV6-1 to TRBJ2-5, with a possible D match to TRBD2 (5 bases). V lost 5 bases and J lost 4, with 17 bases in between. Germline CDR1 reads MNHNS; CDR2 reads SASEGT. This CDR3 spans 15 amino acids.

This clone appeared a single time. The chain links TRBV4-3 to TRBJ1-2; a possible D gene is TRBD1 (5 bases). The V gene lost 0 bases and the J gene lost 4 bases, with 12 bases spanning the gap. The CDR3 has 15 residues. Germline values: CDR1 LGHNA, CDR2 YSLEER. CDR3 nucleotides: TGCGCCAGCAGCCAAGATTTGGGGGAGGGCTATGGCTACACCTTC. Encoded protein: CASSQDLGEGYGYTF.

The chain joins TRBV5-5 to TRBJ1-2, with D hard to call. Looked up from germline, CDR1 is SGHKS and CDR2 is YYEKEE (reference sequence). This CDR3 is built from 16 residues. The V end lost 0 bases, the J end lost 1 base, and 13 bases lay between the germline ends. Here the CDR3 reads CASSLAVQAYNYGYTF. DNA for the CDR3: TGTGCCAGCAGCTTGGCCGTCCAGGCATATAACTATGGCTACACCTTC.

The chain links TRBV5-1 to TRBJ2-7, with 8 bases matching TRBD2. The V gene end was trimmed by 4 bases and the J gene end by 2 bases; junction bases not matched to a gene: 5. The CDR3 is 14 amino acids. The germline V gene encodes CDR1 SGHRS and CDR2 YFSETQ. CDR3 region: CASSQISGTYEQYF. The CDR3 bases are TGCGCCAGCAGCCAGATTAGCGGGACCTACGAGCAGTACTTC.